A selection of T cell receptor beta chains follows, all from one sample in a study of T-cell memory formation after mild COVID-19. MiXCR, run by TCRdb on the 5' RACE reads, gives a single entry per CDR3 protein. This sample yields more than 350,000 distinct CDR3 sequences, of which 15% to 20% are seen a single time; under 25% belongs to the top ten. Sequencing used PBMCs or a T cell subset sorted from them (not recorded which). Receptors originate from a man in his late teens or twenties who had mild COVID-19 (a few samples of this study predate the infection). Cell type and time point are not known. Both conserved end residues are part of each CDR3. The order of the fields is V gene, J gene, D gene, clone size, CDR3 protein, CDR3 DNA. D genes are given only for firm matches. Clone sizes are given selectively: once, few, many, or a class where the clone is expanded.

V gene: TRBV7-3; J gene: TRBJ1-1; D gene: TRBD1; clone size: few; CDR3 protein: CASSFAQGASAFF; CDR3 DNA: TGTGCCAGCAGCTTCGCGCAGGGGGCGTCAGCTTTCTTT
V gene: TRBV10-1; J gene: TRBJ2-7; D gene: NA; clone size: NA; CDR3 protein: CASSRSGLEAEQYF; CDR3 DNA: TGCGCCAGCAGTCGATCGGGGCTAGAGGCCGAGCAGTACTTC
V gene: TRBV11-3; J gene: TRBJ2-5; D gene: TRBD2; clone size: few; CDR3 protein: CASSPSGRAETQYF; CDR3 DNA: TGTGCCAGCAGCCCGTCCGGGAGGGCTGAGACCCAGTACTTC
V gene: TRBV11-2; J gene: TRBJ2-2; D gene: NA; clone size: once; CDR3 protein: CASSLGRGYYTGELFF; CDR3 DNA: TGTGCCAGCAGCTTAGGCAGGGGATACTACACCGGGGAGCTGTTTTTT
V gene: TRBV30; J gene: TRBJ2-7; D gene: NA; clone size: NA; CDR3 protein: CAWSIARRHEQYF; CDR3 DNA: TGTGCCTGGAGTATTGCCCGGCGACACGAGCAGTACTTC
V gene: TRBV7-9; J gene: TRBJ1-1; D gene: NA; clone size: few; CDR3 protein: CASTLGLGEAFF; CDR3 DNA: TGTGCCAGCACCCTAGGCTTGGGAGAAGCTTTCTTT
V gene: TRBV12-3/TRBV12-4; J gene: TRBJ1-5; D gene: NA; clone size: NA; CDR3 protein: CASRGSGQPQHF; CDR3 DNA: TGTGCCAGTAGGGGGTCGGGACAGCCCCAGCATTTT
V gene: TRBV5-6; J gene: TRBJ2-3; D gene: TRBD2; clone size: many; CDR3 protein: CASSRLAGGADTQYF; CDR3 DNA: TGTGCCAGCTCTAGACTAGCGGGGGGCGCAGATACGCAGTATTTT
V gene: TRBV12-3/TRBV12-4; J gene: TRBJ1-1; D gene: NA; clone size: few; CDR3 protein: CASSKSTANTEAFF; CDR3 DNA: TGTGCCAGCAGTAAATCGACAGCGAACACTGAAGCTTTCTTT
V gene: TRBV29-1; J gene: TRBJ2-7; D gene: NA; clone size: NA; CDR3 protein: CSVERLGGPYDEQYF; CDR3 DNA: TGCAGCGTTGAAAGGCTGGGGGGCCCCTATGACGAGCAGTACTTC
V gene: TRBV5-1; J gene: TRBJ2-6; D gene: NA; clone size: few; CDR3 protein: CASSLQTASGANVLTF; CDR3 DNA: TGCGCCAGCAGCCTCCAGACAGCCTCTGGGGCCAACGTCCTGACTTTC
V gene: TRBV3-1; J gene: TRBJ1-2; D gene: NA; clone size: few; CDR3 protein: CASSQATEGYYGYTF; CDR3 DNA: TGTGCCAGCAGCCAAGCAACAGAAGGATACTATGGCTACACCTTC
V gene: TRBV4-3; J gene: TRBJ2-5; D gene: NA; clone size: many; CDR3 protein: CASSQDHWETQYF; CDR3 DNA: TGCGCCAGCAGCCAAGATCATTGGGAGACCCAGTACTTC
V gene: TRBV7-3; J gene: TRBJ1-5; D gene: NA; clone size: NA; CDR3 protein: CASSLDFGWPQHF; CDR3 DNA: TGTGCCAGCAGCTTGGATTTCGGTTGGCCCCAGCATTTT
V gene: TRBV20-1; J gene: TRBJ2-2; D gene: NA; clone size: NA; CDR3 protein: CSAREGGTGELFF; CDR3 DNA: TGCAGTGCCAGGGAAGGGGGAACCGGGGAGCTGTTTTTT
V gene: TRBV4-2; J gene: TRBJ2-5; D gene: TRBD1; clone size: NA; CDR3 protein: CASSQGPPGQGSSQYF; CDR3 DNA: TGTGCCAGCAGCCAAGGACCCCCGGGACAGGGTAGTTCCCAGTACTTC
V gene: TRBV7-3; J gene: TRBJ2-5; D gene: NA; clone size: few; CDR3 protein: CASSPRYQETQYF; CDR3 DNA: TGTGCCAGCAGCCCCCGGTACCAAGAGACCCAGTACTTC
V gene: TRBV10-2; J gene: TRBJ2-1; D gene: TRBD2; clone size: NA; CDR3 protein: CASSPTSGVVGEQFF; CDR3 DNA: TGCGCCAGCAGCCCGACTAGCGGGGTGGTAGGTGAGCAGTTCTTC
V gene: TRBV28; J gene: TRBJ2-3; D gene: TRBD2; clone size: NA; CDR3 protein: CASSLSLAGGPDTQYF; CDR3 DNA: TGTGCCAGCAGTTTATCCCTAGCGGGGGGACCGGATACGCAGTATTTT
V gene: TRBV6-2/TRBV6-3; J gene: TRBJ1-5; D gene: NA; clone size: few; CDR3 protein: CASSYSRGDQPQHF; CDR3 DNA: TGTGCCAGCAGTTACTCGCGGGGGGATCAGCCCCAGCATTTT
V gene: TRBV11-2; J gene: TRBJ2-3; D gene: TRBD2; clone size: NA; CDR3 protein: CASTGAGRGADTQYF; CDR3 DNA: TGTGCCAGCACCGGAGCCGGGAGGGGCGCAGATACGCAGTATTTT
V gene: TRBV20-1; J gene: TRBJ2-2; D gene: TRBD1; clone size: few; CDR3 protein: CSALTGANTGELFF; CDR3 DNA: TGCAGTGCTTTGACAGGGGCGAACACCGGGGAGCTGTTTTTT
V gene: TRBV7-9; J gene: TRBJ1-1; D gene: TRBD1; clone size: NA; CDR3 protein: CASSQGQGLLMNTEAFF; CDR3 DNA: TGTGCCAGCAGCCAGGGACAGGGGCTTCTCATGAACACTGAAGCTTTCTTT
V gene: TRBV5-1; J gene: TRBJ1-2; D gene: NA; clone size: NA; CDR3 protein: CASSLATAGSLYGYTF; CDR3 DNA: TGCGCCAGCAGCTTGGCCACGGCAGGAAGCCTCTATGGCTACACCTTC
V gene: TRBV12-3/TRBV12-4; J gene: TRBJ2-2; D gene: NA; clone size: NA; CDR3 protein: CASSPPPGELFF; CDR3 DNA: TGTGCCAGCAGTCCCCCCCCCGGGGAGCTGTTTTTT
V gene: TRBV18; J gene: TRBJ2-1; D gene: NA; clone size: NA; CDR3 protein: CASSPRKSGLPNEQFF; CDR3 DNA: TGTGCCAGCTCACCACGGAAGAGCGGTTTACCCAATGAGCAGTTCTTC
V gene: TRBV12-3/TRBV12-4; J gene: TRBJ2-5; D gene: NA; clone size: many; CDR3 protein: CASSLTVWGETQYF; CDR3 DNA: TGTGCCAGCAGTTTAACAGTTTGGGGAGAGACCCAGTACTTC